These 22 T cell receptor beta chains were all obtained from the same sample, sequenced in a study of regulatory T cells in long-lasting Graves disease. Researchers made TCR beta libraries by using iRepertoire HTBI primers and running Arm-PCR on CDR3 regions. TCRdb re-analysed the multiplex PCR reads in MiXCR, keeping a single row per CDR3 protein. This sample has approximately 480,000 distinct CDR3 sequences, with roughly 17% found just once. As for time point: newly diagnosed GD, antithyroid drugs for less than 3 months. RNA extracted from PBMCs served as the sequencing template. This sample was also put to use in a study of T cells in Graves' hyperthyroidism and ophthalmopathy.

The sample consisted of peripheral blood mononuclear cells (PBMCs), taken at new diagnosis, from a patient treated with antithyroid drugs. The receptors stem from a man in his forties or fifties with Graves disease.

Only a few counts were recorded for this clonotype. The rearrangement uses TRBV6-1 and TRBJ2-1; 12 nucleotides agree with TRBD2. From germline, CDR1 is MNHNS and CDR2 SASEGT. The CDR3 contains 15 residues. With V trimmed by 6 bases and J by 7 bases, 7 bases remained unmatched. This CDR3 reads CASRRLAGEVNEQFF. DNA for the CDR3: TGTGCCAGCAGAAGACTAGCGGGAGAGGTTAATGAGCAGTTCTTC.

The V and J genes are TRBV7-9 and TRBJ2-7, with 9 bases fitting TRBD2. Trimming at V came to 5 bases and at J to 3 bases, leaving 11 bases not matched to a gene. The CDR3 contains 16 residues. Germline V lookup: CDR1 SEHNR, CDR2 FQNEAQ (reference sequence). CDR3 in DNA: TGTGCCAGCAGCCTCGGGACTAGCCGGTTGGGCTACGAGCAGTACTTC. It specifies CASSLGTSRLGYEQYF.

This clonotype was counted ten times or more. This chain connects TRBV5-1 to TRBJ1-1; 8 positions agree with TRBD1. CDR1 and CDR2 (germline): SGHRS, YFSETQ. Trimming cost V 4 bases and J 0 bases; bases outside gene matches: 11. The CDR3 contains 17 residues. CDR3 residues: CASSPPGTGFMNTEAFF. The CDR3 DNA follows: TGCGCCAGCAGCCCACCCGGGACAGGCTTCATGAACACTGAAGCTTTCTTT. Full variable domain (missing parts from reference TRBV5-1 and TRBJ1-1): KAGVTQTPRYLIKTRGQQVTLSCSPISGHRSVSWYQQTPGQGLQFLFEYFSETQRNKGNFPGRFSGRQFSNSRSEMNVSTLELGDSALYLCASSPPGTGFMNTEAFFGQGTRLTVV.

This clonotype was seen ten or more times. The J gene is TRBJ2-3, the V gene TRBV20-1, with 10 bases fitting TRBD1. The V segment lost 6 bases and the J segment 3 bases; nucleotides outside the gene matches: 3. The CDR3 length is 13 residues. Germline CDR1 reads DFQATT; CDR2 reads SNEGSKA (reference sequence). CDR3 coding DNA: TGCAGTGCACGACAGGGGGCAACAGATACGCAGTATTTT. It specifies CSARQGATDTQYF.

The J gene is TRBJ1-1, the V gene TRBV27, with a tentative D call TRBD1 (6 bases). The V gene's germline CDR1 is MNHEY and CDR2 SMNVEV (reference sequence). CDR3 length: 15 residues. V lost 6 bases and J 4 bases, leaving 18 bases between the germline ends. The CDR3, as DNA: TGTGCCAGCAGCCTACACAGGGAGAGAAGCACTGAAGCTTTCTTT. Translating gives CASSLHRERSTEAFF.

This chain connects TRBV19 to TRBJ2-4; 7 nucleotides agree with TRBD1. The CDR3 has 16 amino acids. The V gene end was trimmed by 5 bases and the J gene end by 1 base; junction bases not matched to a gene: 8. Germline CDR1 LNHDA, CDR2 SQIVND (reference sequence). The CDR3 bases are TGTGCCAGTAGTCTCAGCTCACAGGGGGCCAAAAACATTCAGTACTTC. The encoded protein is CASSLSSQGAKNIQYF.

The rearrangement joins TRBV3-1 to TRBJ1-5; TRBD1 agrees at 10 bases. The CDR3 has 14 residues. Germline loops: CDR1 LGHDT, CDR2 YNNKEL (reference sequence). Unmatched junction bases numbered 2, after V lost 4 bases and J lost 5 bases. The CDR3 coding sequence is TGTGCCAGCAGCCCGGACAGGGGGTATCAGCCCCAGCATTTT. This gives the protein CASSPDRGYQPQHF.

This clonotype was observed at least ten times. This chain uses TRBV20-1 with TRBJ2-7, with 9 bases matching TRBD2. The germline CDR1 and CDR2 sequences are DFQATT and SNEGSKA (reference sequence). CDR3 length equals 13 residues. V lost 6 bases, J lost 7 bases, and 10 bases stayed unmatched. The CDR3 DNA sequence: TGCAGTGCAGATCTAGCGGGGTTAGGGGAGCAGTACTTC. Encoded protein: CSADLAGLGEQYF.

This clonotype has a count of ten or more. CDR3 sequence (DNA): TGTGCCAGCAGACAGGCCAACTACGAGCAGTACTTC. Translated, it gives CASRQANYEQYF. The genes are TRBV11-2 and TRBJ2-7; possibly TRBD1 for D (5 bases). The CDR3 is made up of 12 amino acids. The V gene lost 6 bases and the J gene lost 3 bases, with 9 bases spanning the gap. The V gene's germline CDR1 is SGHAT and CDR2 FQNNGV.

For this clonotype: Germline and junction disagree at one end, which may indicate a read error. The chain has TRBV3-1 and TRBJ2-4, with D perhaps TRBD1 (6 bases). This CDR3 has 15 residues. CDR1 is LGHDT, CDR2 YNNKEL, per germline (reference sequence). For the CDR3, the DNA is TGTGCCAGCAGCCAAGTTCTGGGGGCCAAAAACGTTCAGTACTTC. Its protein product is CASSQVLGAKNVQYF.

This clonotype showed up just a few times. V gene TRBV19 combines with J gene TRBJ1-4, with 9 positions matching TRBD1. In germline, CDR1 is LNHDA, CDR2 SQIVND (reference sequence). CDR3 size: 14 residues. The V and J ends lost 4 bases and 8 bases, in that order; junction bases with no gene match: 5. CDR3 in amino acids: CASSTGQGYEKLFF. In DNA form, the CDR3 reads TGTGCCAGTAGTACAGGACAGGGGTACGAAAAACTGTTTTTT.

This clonotype was observed at least ten times. The chain joins TRBV27 to TRBJ1-1; D is ambiguous. V dropped 1 base and J dropped 5 bases, with 8 bases sitting between them. The germline V gene has CDR1 MNHEY and CDR2 SMNVEV (reference sequence). This CDR3 is 13 amino acids long. This CDR3 reads CASSLLAGTEAFF. The CDR3 DNA reads TGTGCCAGCAGTTTATTGGCTGGGACTGAAGCTTTCTTT.

This clonotype came up a few times. V is TRBV20-1 and J is TRBJ2-7; TRBD1 or TRBD2 may be the D gene (5 bases each). The germline V and J ends were trimmed by 3 bases and 0 bases, with 12 bases remaining between them. The CDR3 has 14 residues. Germline CDR1 reads DFQATT; CDR2 reads SNEGSKA (reference sequence). CDR3 sequence reads: CSASARGPSYEQYF. Here the CDR3 DNA reads TGCAGTGCTAGTGCCCGGGGACCCTCCTACGAGCAGTACTTC.

As to this clonotype: It is likely a read error: a sequence one base away is far more abundant. V is TRBV3-1 and J is TRBJ1-5; no reliable D call. The germline V gene has CDR1 LGHDT and CDR2 YNNKEL (reference sequence). This CDR3 has 15 residues. CDR3 coding DNA: TGTGCCAGCTCACCGGACGGAAATAGCGATCAGCCCCAGCATTTT. It translates to CASSPDGNSDQPQHF.

This clonotype was detected a few times. This chain joins TRBV5-6 and TRBJ2-5, with 12 bases matching TRBD1. The CDR3 contains 16 residues. Germline V CDR1 and CDR2: SGHDT, YYEEEE. Unmatched junction bases numbered 7, after V lost 4 bases and J lost 3 bases. CDR3 bases: TGTGCCAGCAGCGGGACGGGACAGGGGGCGGAAGAGACCCAGTACTTC. Translating it yields CASSGTGQGAEETQYF.

The chain has TRBV11-2 and TRBJ1-1; a weak D match, TRBD1 (5 bases). CDR3 length equals 14 residues. Germline V gene data show CDR1 as SGHAT and CDR2 as FQNNGV. The V gene lost 5 bases and the J gene lost 1 base, with 11 bases spanning the gap. For the CDR3, the DNA is TGTGCCAGCAGCGCAACCACAGGGAACACTGAAGCTTTCTTT. It translates to CASSATTGNTEAFF.

Points on this clonotype: A read error may explain this, as a much larger clone is one base away. The rearrangement links TRBV2 to TRBJ2-7; D is uncertain. CDR1 SNHLY and CDR2 FYNNEI come from the germline V gene. There are 15 residues in the CDR3. The germline V and J ends were trimmed by 1 base and 5 bases, with 15 bases remaining between them. The CDR3 coding sequence is TGTGCCAGCAGTGAAGGTCTGACGCCTCTCCACGAGCAGTACTTC. As protein: CASSEGLTPLHEQYF.

Only a few counts were recorded for this clonotype. This chain uses TRBV20-1 with TRBJ2-7; D is possibly TRBD1 (6 bases). This CDR3 region has 14 residues. Germline V gives CDR1 DFQATT, CDR2 SNEGSKA (reference sequence). Trimming cost V 6 bases and J 6 bases, with 21 bases left between them. CDR3 in DNA: TGCAGTGCCCAACTCGGGACAAGATTGAGCGAGCAGTACTTC. It translates to CSAQLGTRLSEQYF.

This clonotype was detected many times. The chain recombines TRBV27 with TRBJ1-4; no reliable D call. Trimming left V 7 bases short and J 0 bases short, with 12 bases between. The CDR3 has 15 amino acids. The V gene's germline CDR1 is MNHEY and CDR2 SMNVEV (reference sequence). CDR3 loop: CASTPRSATNEKLFF. The CDR3 DNA reads as TGTGCCAGCACCCCTAGGAGTGCAACTAATGAAAAACTGTTTTTT. Together with reference TRBV27 and TRBJ1-4, the CDR3 gives the full variable domain: EAQVTQNPRYLITVTGKKLTVTCSQNMNHEYMSWYRQDPGLGLRQIYYSMNVEVTDKGDVPEGYKVSRKEKRNFPLILESPSPNQTSLYFCASTPRSATNEKLFFGSGTQLSVL.

This chain joins TRBV24-1 and TRBJ1-2, with D perhaps TRBD1 (6 bases). Germline V gene data show CDR1 as KGHDR and CDR2 as SFDVKD. The CDR3 covers 14 residues. Trimming cost V 4 bases and J 6 bases, with 14 bases left between them. This chain's CDR3 is CATSDSTGFDGYTF. The CDR3 region has the DNA TGTGCCACCAGTGACTCGACAGGTTTCGATGGCTACACCTTC.

This clonotype was seen ten or more times. V is TRBV11-2 and J is TRBJ2-3; the D gene is possibly TRBD2 (5 bases). The CDR3 loop spans 15 amino acids. Germline V CDR1 and CDR2: SGHAT, FQNNGV. Between the trimmed V and J ends, which lost 0 bases and 2 bases, there was a span of 9 bases. DNA of the CDR3: TGTGCCAGCAGCTTAGAGGAGGTTTTCACAGATACGCAGTATTTT. Translated: CASSLEEVFTDTQYF.

Note on this clonotype: A read error may explain this, as a much larger clone is one base away. The CDR3 carries no conserved terminal phenylalanine or tryptophan, so it likely arises from a read error. The chain joins TRBV11-2 to TRBJ2-3; TRBD1 is a possible D gene (5 bases). This CDR3 region has 19 residues. Germline V CDR1 and CDR2: SGHAT, FQNNGV. The V end was cut by 0 bases, the J end by 2 bases, with 21 bases between. In DNA, the CDR3 is TGTGCCAGCAGCTTAGACCCCCCCACCAGGGCCTCTACCACAGATACGCAGTATCTT. It translates to CASSLDPPTRASTTDTQYL.